Each of the 9 T cell receptor beta chains below was sequenced from the same sample in a study of technical replicates of blood from a handful of donors. Some clones are missing from TCRdb's copy, which holds only in-frame ones; the method was immunoSEQ multiplex PCR. The sample lists roughly 100,000 clones, around 96% occurring once. The sequenced material came from T cells isolated from PBMCs. Every receptor here comes from a human donor in good health.

The chain has TRBV4-2 and TRBJ1-5; 8 nucleotides agree with TRBD1. After removal of 0 bases from V and 2 bases from J, the junction contained 9 bases not matched to a gene. This CDR3 contains 18 residues. The germline CDR1 and CDR2 sequences are LGHNA and YNFKEQ. The chain's CDR3 is CASSQDPQGGVGNQPQHF. The DNA for the CDR3 is TGTGCCAGCAGCCAAGATCCACAGGGGGGGGTCGGCAATCAGCCCCAGCATTTT.

This CDR3 is CASSLTTGTGLIGYTF. In DNA, the CDR3 is TGTGCCAGCAGCTTAACGACCGGGACAGGGTTGATCGGCTACACCTTC. The J gene is TRBJ1-2, the V gene TRBV7-3; 9 bases match TRBD1. The trim removed 0 bases at V and 8 bases at J, leaving 10 bases unmatched. There are 16 residues in the CDR3. In germline, CDR1 is SGHTA, CDR2 FQGTGA.

This chain joins TRBV6-4 and TRBJ1-1; TRBD1 is a possible D gene (6 bases). V was pared by 7 bases and J by 7 bases, with 22 bases between. Germline V gives CDR1 MRHNA, CDR2 SNTAGT. This CDR3 is 15 amino acids long. The CDR3 coding sequence is TGTGCCAGCATTAGTGGTGGTCGGGACATTTATGAAGCTTTCTTT. Its translation: CASISGGRDIYEAFF.

The J gene is TRBJ2-5, the V gene TRBV10-3, with D perhaps matching TRBD2 (5 bases). Trimming took 7 bases from V and 5 from J, leaving 11 bases between them. The germline CDR1 and CDR2 sequences are ENHRY and SYGVKD. The CDR3 loop spans 12 amino acids. CDR3 bases: TGTGCCATCAAAGAGGGCGCGGAGACCCAGTACTTC. This translates into CAIKEGAETQYF.

V gene TRBV11-2 combines with J gene TRBJ1-2, with 7 bases lining up with TRBD1. Germline V gives CDR1 SGHAT, CDR2 FQNNGV. V was pared by 0 bases and J by 4 bases, with 2 bases of the junction left unmatched. The CDR3 runs to 14 residues. The CDR3 DNA reads as TGTGCCAGCAGCTTAGATTGGACAGGCTATGGCTACACCTTC. Protein sequence: CASSLDWTGYGYTF. Looking up the rest from reference TRBV11-2 and TRBJ1-2 gives the full variable domain: EAGVAQSPRYKIIEKRQSVAFWCNPISGHATLYWYQQILGQGPKLLIQFQNNGVVDDSQLPKDRFSAERLKGVDSTLKIQPAKLEDSAVYLCASSLDWTGYGYTFGSGTRLTVV.

This chain uses TRBV18 with TRBJ1-4, with a possible D match to TRBD1 (5 bases). V lost 3 bases to trimming and J lost 3 bases, with 8 bases between them. The CDR3 is made up of 14 amino acids. Looked up from germline, CDR1 is KGHSH and CDR2 is LQKENI. The DNA of the CDR3 is TGTGCCAGCTCACCCGAACAGGCTAATGAAAAACTGTTTTTT. Translation: CASSPEQANEKLFF.

The chain is built from TRBV5-1 and TRBJ2-1; TRBD2 matches 10 bases. The V gene end was trimmed by 4 bases and the J gene end by 7 bases; junction bases not matched to a gene: 8. The V gene's germline CDR1 is SGHRS and CDR2 YFSETQ. The CDR3 length is 15 residues. DNA for the CDR3: TGCGCCAGCAGCCAACTAGCGGGAATGGGGAATGAGCAGTTCTTC. It specifies CASSQLAGMGNEQFF. The full variable domain, completed using reference TRBV5-1 and TRBJ2-1, is KAGVTQTPRYLIKTRGQQVTLSCSPISGHRSVSWYQQTPGQGLQFLFEYFSETQRNKGNFPGRFSGRQFSNSRSEMNVSTLELGDSALYLCASSQLAGMGNEQFFGPGTRLTVL.

The rearrangement links TRBV7-9 to TRBJ1-1, with D perhaps matching TRBD1 (6 bases). Per the germline V gene, CDR1 is SEHNR and CDR2 is FQNEAQ (reference sequence). CDR3 length: 14 residues. V gave up 5 bases and J gave up 0 bases, with 10 bases separating them. DNA for the CDR3: TGTGCCAGCAGCGACCGGGACATGAACACTGAAGCTTTCTTT. Its translation: CASSDRDMNTEAFF.

The rearrangement joins TRBV6-4 to TRBJ2-2, with 10 bases fitting TRBD1. The CDR3 length is 18 residues. Germline-derived CDR1 and CDR2 are MRHNA and SNTAGT. The V gene end was trimmed by 6 bases and the J gene end by 4 bases; junction bases not matched to a gene: 14. The CDR3 region has the DNA TGTGCCAGCAGCCCTATTCCCGGGACAGGGGCTTCCACCGGGGAGCTGTTTTTT. It encodes CASSPIPGTGASTGELFF.